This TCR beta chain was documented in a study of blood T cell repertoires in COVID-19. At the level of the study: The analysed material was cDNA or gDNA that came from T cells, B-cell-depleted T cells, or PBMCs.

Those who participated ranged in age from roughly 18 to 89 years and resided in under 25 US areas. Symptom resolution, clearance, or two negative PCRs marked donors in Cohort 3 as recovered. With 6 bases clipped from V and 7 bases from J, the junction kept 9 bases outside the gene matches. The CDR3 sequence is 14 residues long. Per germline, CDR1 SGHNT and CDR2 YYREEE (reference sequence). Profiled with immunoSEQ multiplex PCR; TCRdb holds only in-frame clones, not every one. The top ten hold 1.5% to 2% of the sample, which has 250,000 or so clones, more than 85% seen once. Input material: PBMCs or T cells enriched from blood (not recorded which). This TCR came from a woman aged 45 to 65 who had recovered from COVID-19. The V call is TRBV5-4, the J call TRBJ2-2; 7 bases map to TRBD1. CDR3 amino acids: CASTTRDSIGELFF. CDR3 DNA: TGTGCCAGCACCACTCGGGACAGTATCGGGGAGCTGTTTTTT. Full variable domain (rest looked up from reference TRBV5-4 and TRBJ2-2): ETGVTQSPTHLIKTRGQQVTLRCSSQSGHNTVSWYQQALGQGPQFIFQYYREEENGRGNFPPRFSGLQFPNYSSELNVNALELDDSALYLCASTTRDSIGELFFGEGSRLTVL.